This section outlines one T cell receptor beta chain sequence together with its context. This CDR3 is built from 14 residues. The J segment lost 6 bases and the V segment lost 4 bases, leaving 6 bases of the junction unmatched. Germline values: CDR1 SGDLS, CDR2 YYNGEE. In the authors' methods: Amplification of reference gene primers was used by the study to estimate nucleated cell counts. TCRdb keeps only in-frame clones here, not all; method: immunoSEQ multiplex PCR. V and J calls and clone size are copied from that table; D and trimming were computed from the DNA. The sample has tens of thousands of clones; nearly 90% are singletons. This entry belongs to a study of blood T cell repertoires in COVID-19. Study information: Some COVID-19 samples were acute and others convalescent; all came from the United States, Italy and Spain. Nucleic acid was either cDNA or gDNA, and it came from T cells, B-cell-depleted T cells, or PBMCs.

The sequenced sample was peripheral blood. The rearrangement links TRBV9 to TRBJ2-1; 8 positions agree with TRBD2. The clonotype comes from a man aged 55 to 70 with active or convalescent COVID-19. The CDR3 bases are TGTGCCAGCAGCAAAATGGGGACTAGCAATGAGCAGTTCTTC. Amino acids: CASSKMGTSNEQFF. Full variable domain (outside the CDR3, taken from reference TRBV9 and TRBJ2-1): DSGVTQTPKHLITATGQRVTLRCSPRSGDLSVYWYQQSLDQGLQFLIQYYNGEERAKGNILERFSAQQFPDLHSELNLSSLELGDSALYFCASSKMGTSNEQFFGPGTRLTVL.